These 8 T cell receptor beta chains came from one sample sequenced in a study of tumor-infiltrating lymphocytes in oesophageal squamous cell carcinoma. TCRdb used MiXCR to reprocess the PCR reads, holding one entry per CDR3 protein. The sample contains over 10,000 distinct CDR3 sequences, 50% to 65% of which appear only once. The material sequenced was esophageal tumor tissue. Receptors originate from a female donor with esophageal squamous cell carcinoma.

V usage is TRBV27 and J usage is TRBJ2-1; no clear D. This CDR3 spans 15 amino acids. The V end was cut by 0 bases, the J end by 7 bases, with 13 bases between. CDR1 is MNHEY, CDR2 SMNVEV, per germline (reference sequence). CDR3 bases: TGTGCCAGCAGTTTATCAGCTTTTGGTGTGAATGAGCAGTTCTTC. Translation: CASSLSAFGVNEQFF.

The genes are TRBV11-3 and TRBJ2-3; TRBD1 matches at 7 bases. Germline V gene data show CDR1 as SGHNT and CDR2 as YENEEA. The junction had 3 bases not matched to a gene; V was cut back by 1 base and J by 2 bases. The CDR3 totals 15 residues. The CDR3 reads CASSLGTGYTDTQYF. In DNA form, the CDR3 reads TGTGCCAGCAGCTTAGGGACAGGTTACACAGATACGCAGTATTTT. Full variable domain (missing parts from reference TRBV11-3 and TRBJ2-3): EAGVVQSPRYKIIEKKQPVAFWCNPISGHNTLYWYLQNLGQGPELLIRYENEEAVDDSQLPKDRFSAERLKGVDSTLKIQPAELGDSAVYLCASSLGTGYTDTQYFGPGTRLTVL.

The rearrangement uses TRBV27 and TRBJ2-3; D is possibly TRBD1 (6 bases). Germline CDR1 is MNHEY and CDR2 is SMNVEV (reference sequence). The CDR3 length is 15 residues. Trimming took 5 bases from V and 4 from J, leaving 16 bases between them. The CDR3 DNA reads TGTGCCAGCAGTATCTCAGGGGTTTACTCAGATACGCAGTATTTT. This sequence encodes CASSISGVYSDTQYF.

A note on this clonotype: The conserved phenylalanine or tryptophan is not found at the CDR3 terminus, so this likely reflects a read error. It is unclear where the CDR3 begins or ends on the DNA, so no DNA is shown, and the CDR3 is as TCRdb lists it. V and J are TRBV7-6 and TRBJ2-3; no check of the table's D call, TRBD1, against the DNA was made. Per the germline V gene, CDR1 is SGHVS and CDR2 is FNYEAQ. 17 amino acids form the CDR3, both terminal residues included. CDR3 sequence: CASSLQGGQYNEQFFGP.

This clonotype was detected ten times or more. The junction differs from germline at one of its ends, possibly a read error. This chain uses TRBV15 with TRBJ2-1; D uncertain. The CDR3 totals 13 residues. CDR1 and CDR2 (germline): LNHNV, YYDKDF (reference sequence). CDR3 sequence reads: CATRRPGDNEQFF. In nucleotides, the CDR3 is TGTGCCACCCGCAGGCCAGGAGACAATGAGCAGTTCTTC. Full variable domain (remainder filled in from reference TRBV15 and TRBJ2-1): DAMVIQNPRYQVTQFGKPVTLSCSQTLNHNVMYWYQQKSSQAPKLLFHYYDKDFNNEADTPDNFQSRRPNTSFCFLDIRSPGLGDTAMYLCATRRPGDNEQFFGPGTRLTVL.

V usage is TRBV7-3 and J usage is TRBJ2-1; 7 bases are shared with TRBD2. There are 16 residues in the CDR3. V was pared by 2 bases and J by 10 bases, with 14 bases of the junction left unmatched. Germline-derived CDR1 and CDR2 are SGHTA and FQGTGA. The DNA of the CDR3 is TGTGCCAGCAGCTTAGGTCCTAGCGGCAAATGGGGAGAGCAGTTCTTC. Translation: CASSLGPSGKWGEQFF.

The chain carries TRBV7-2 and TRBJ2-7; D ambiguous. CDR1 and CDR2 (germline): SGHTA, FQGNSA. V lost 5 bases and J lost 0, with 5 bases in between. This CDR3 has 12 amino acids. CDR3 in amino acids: CASSLPSYEQYF. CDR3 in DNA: TGTGCCAGCAGCCTCCCCTCCTACGAGCAGTACTTC.

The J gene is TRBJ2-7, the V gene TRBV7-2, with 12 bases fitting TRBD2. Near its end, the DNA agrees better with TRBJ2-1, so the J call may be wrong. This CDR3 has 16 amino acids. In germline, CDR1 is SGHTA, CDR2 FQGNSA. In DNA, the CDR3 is TGTGCCAGCAGCTTAGGAAGACTAGCGGGAGCGAATGAGCAGTTCTTC. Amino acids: CASSLGRLAGANEQFF.